This passage covers 8 T cell receptor beta chains from one sample sequenced in a study of radiotherapy plus CTLA-4 blockade in lung cancer. Assay used: immunoSEQ multiplex PCR; TCRdb lists only in-frame clones, some missing. The sample contains approximately 47,000 clones, about 63% of which appear only once. The sample here was peripheral blood, taken from a patient treated with radiotherapy plus ipilimumab. These receptors all come from a human donor with non-small cell lung cancer who had a partial response to radiotherapy plus ipilimumab.

This chain joins TRBV6-1 and TRBJ2-7, with a possible D match to TRBD2 (5 bases). Germline V gene data show CDR1 as MNHNS and CDR2 as SASEGT. V was shortened by 6 bases and J by 0 bases, with 12 bases between the two germline ends. CDR3 length: 14 amino acids. In nucleotides, the CDR3 is TGTGCCAGCAGAAAAAACGAGGGCTCCTACGAGCAGTACTTC. Its translation: CASRKNEGSYEQYF.

This chain connects TRBV29-1 to TRBJ2-7; 11 bases agree with TRBD1. CDR1 SQVTM and CDR2 ANQGSEA come from the germline V gene. This CDR3 region has 13 residues. V was pared by 5 bases and J by 3 bases, with 3 bases of the junction left unmatched. The CDR3 DNA sequence: TGCAGCGTTATTGGGACAGGGGGCTACGAGCAGTACTTC. Its protein product is CSVIGTGGYEQYF.

The chain is built from TRBV29-1 and TRBJ2-7; 9 bases align to TRBD1. V dropped 1 base and J dropped 2; count of bases not matched to a gene: 6. The CDR3 runs 15 residues. Germline values: CDR1 SQVTM, CDR2 ANQGSEA. The CDR3 sequence is CSVEGPDRGTYEQYF. The DNA of the CDR3 is TGCAGCGTTGAAGGGCCGGACAGGGGCACCTACGAGCAGTACTTC.

The V call is TRBV6-1, the J call TRBJ1-5; possible D gene TRBD1, 6 bases. V lost 1 base and J 4 bases, leaving 11 bases between the germline ends. In germline, CDR1 is MNHNS, CDR2 SASEGT. The CDR3 runs 15 residues. CDR3 region: CASSEGGRGNQPQHF. In DNA, the CDR3 is TGTGCCAGCAGTGAAGGGGGTAGGGGGAATCAGCCCCAGCATTTT.

J is TRBJ2-7 and V is TRBV20-1; a weak D match, TRBD2 (6 bases). The germline CDR1 and CDR2 sequences are DFQATT and SNEGSKA (reference sequence). Trimming took off 6 bases at V and 6 bases at J, with 12 bases between the two ends. CDR3 length equals 11 residues. The CDR3 spells CSARRGAEQYF. CDR3 coding DNA: TGCAGTGCCCGGCGGGGTGCCGAGCAGTACTTC.

The V gene is TRBV4-1, the J gene TRBJ1-1; D is possibly TRBD1 (6 bases). CDR1 and CDR2 from the germline V gene are MGHRA and YSYEKL. Deletions cut 1 base from V and 6 bases from J, with 15 bases between. The CDR3 is 15 residues long. The CDR3 DNA sequence: TGCGCCAGCAGCCAAGTGACGGTGGGGGCATCTGAAGCTTTCTTT. It translates to CASSQVTVGASEAFF.

The V gene is TRBV30, the J gene TRBJ1-1; 7 bases agree with TRBD1. The germline CDR1 and CDR2 sequences are GTSNPN and SVGIG (reference sequence). The CDR3 has 13 residues. With V trimmed by 1 base and J by 7 bases, 6 bases remained unmatched. In DNA, the CDR3 is TGTGCCTGGAGTGCAAGGGGGCGCCGTGAAGCTTTCTTT. Encoded protein: CAWSARGRREAFF.

This clone has more than one count but fewer than ten. This sequence joins TRBV2 and TRBJ2-5, with 11 positions matching TRBD2. In germline, CDR1 is SNHLY, CDR2 FYNNEI. V was pared by 7 bases and J by 5 bases, with 6 bases of the junction left unmatched. The CDR3 is made up of 14 amino acids. The chain's CDR3 is CASKLAGASETQYF. The CDR3 DNA is TGTGCCAGCAAACTAGCGGGGGCTAGCGAGACCCAGTACTTC.